This T cell receptor (beta chain) came from a study of T cell repertoires in cytomegalovirus infection. TCRdb recomputed calls from the reads with MiXCR, one row per CDR3 protein. The sample carries about 37,000 distinct CDR3 sequences, about 54% recorded once. Trimming at V came to 6 bases and at J to 2 bases, leaving 4 bases not matched to a gene. Germline CDR1 and CDR2: MNHEY and SMNVEV (reference sequence). The CDR3 loop spans 13 amino acids. This clonotype was observed a handful of times. Its antigen is not identified. The sequence was obtained from a human donor in good health (CMV status not recorded). Some clones in this sample may be carry-over from other donors' samples. This chain links TRBV27 with TRBJ2-7; 7 bases fit TRBD1. Sequenced here: CD8+ T cells from cultured PBMCs, sampled from culture after CMV antigen stimulation. CDR3 nucleotide sequence: TGTGCCAGCAGCCGAGGACAGGCCTACGAGCAGTACTTC. Amino acid sequence: CASSRGQAYEQYF.